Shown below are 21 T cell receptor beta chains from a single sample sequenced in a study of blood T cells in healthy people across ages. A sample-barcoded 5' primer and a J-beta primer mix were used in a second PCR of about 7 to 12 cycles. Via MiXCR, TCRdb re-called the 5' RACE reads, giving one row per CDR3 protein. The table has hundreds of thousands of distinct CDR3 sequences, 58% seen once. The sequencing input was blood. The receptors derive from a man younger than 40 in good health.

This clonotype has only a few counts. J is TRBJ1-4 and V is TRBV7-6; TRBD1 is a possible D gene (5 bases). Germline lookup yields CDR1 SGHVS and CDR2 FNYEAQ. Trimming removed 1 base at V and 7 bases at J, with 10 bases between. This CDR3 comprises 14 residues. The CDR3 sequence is CASSLGDGSEKLFF. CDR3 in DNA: TGTGCCAGCAGCTTAGGGGACGGAAGTGAAAAACTGTTTTTT.

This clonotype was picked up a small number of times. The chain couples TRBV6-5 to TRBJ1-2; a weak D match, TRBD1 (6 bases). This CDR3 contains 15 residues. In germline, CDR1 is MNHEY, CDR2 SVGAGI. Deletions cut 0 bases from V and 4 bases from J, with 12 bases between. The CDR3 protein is CASSYSGQQIYGYTF. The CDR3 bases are TGTGCCAGCAGTTACTCGGGACAACAAATCTATGGCTACACCTTC.

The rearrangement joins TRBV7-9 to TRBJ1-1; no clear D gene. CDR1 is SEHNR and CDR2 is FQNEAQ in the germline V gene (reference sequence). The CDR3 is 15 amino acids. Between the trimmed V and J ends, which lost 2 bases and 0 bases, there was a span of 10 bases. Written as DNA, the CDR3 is TGTGCCAGCAGCTTATTAGCAGGAATGAACACTGAAGCTTTCTTT. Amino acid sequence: CASSLLAGMNTEAFF.

CDR3 nucleotides: TGTGCCAGCAGCGCGCAGGACAGGGGGGACAATGAGCAGTTCTTC. Translation gives CASSAQDRGDNEQFF. The gene calls are TRBV7-2 and TRBJ2-1, with TRBD1 matching 10 bases. This CDR3 has 15 amino acids. The germline V gene has CDR1 SGHTA and CDR2 FQGNSA. V dropped 5 bases and J dropped 5; count of bases not matched to a gene: 6.

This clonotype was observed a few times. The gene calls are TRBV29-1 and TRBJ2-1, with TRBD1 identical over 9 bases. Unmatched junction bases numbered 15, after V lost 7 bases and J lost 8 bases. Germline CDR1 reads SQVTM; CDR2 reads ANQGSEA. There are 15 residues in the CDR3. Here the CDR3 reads CSATTRDRARDEQFF. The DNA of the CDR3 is TGCAGCGCAACGACCCGGGACAGGGCAAGGGATGAGCAGTTCTTC.

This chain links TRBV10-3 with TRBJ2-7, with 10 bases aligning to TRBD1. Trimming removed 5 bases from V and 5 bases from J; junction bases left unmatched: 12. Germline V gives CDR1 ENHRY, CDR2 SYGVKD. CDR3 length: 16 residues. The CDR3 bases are TGTGCCATCAGTCACCCTCGGACAGGGGGGTTGAACGAGCAGTACTTC. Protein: CAISHPRTGGLNEQYF.

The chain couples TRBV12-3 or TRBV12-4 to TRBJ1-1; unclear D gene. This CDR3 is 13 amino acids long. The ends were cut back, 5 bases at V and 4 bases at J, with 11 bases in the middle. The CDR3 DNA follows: TGTGCCAGCAGTCCTCCCGCGGGCACTGAAGCTTTCTTT. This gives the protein CASSPPAGTEAFF.

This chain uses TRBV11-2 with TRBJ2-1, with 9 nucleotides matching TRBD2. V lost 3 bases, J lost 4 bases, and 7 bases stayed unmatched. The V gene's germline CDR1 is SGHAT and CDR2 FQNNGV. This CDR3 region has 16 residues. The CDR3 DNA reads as TGTGCCAGCAGCTTCTCTAGCGGGGCTGGGTACAATGAGCAGTTCTTC. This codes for CASSFSSGAGYNEQFF.

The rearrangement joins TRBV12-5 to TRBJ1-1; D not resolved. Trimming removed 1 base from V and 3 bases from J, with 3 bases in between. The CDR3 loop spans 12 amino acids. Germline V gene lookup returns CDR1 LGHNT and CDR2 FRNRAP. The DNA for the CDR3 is TGTGCTAGTGGTTTGGGGGACACTGAAGCTTTCTTT. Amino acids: CASGLGDTEAFF.

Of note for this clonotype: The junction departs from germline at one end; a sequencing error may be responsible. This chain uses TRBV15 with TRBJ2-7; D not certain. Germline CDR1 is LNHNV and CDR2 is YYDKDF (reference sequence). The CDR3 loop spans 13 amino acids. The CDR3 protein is CATSSKPTYKQYF. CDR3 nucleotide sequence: TGTGCCACCAGCAGTAAGCCGACCTACAAGCAGTACTTC. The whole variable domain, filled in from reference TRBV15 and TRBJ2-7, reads DAMVIQNPRYQVTQFGKPVTLSCSQTLNHNVMYWYQQKSSQAPKLLFHYYDKDFNNEADTPDNFQSRRPNTSFCFLDIRSPGLGDTAMYLCATSSKPTYKQYFGPGTRLTVT.

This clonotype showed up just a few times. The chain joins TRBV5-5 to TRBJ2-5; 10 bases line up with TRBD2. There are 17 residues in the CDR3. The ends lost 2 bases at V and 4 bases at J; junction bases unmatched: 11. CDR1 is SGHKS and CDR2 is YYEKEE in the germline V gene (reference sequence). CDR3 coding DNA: TGTGCCAGCAGCTTTTCCCTCCCGGGACTAGCGAGAGAGACCCAGTACTTC. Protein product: CASSFSLPGLARETQYF. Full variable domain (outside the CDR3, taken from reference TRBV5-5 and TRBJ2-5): DAGVTQSPTHLIKTRGQQVTLRCSPISGHKSVSWYQQVLGQGPQFIFQYYEKEERGRGNFPDRFSARQFPNYSSELNVNALLLGDSALYLCASSFSLPGLARETQYFGPGTRLLVL.

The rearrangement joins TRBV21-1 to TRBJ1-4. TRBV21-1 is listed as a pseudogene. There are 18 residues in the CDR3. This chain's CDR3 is CASSKSTLRASTNEKLFF. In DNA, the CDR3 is TGTGCCAGTAGCAAATCGACGCTGAGAGCATCAACTAATGAAAAACTGTTTTTT.

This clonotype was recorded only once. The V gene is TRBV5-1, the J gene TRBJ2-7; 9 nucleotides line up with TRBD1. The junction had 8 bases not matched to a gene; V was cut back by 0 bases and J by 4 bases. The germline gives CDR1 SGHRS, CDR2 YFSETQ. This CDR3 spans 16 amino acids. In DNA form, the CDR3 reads TGCGCCAGCAGCTTGGTCGGGACAGGGTTACCGTACGAGCAGTACTTC. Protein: CASSLVGTGLPYEQYF.

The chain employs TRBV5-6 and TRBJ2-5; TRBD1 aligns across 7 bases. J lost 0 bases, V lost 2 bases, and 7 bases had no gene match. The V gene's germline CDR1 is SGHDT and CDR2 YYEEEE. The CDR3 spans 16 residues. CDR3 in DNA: TGTGCCAGCAGCTTCGGGACAGCCCCGTACCAAGAGACCCAGTACTTC. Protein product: CASSFGTAPYQETQYF.

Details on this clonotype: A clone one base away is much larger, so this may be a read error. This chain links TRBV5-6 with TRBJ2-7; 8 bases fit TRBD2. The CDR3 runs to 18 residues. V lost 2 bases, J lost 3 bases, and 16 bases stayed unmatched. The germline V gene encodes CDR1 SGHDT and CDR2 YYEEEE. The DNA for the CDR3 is TGTGCCAGCAGCTTTCGTATAGCGGGATGTCCAGGGAACTACGAGCAGTACTTC. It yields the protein CASSFRIAGCPGNYEQYF.

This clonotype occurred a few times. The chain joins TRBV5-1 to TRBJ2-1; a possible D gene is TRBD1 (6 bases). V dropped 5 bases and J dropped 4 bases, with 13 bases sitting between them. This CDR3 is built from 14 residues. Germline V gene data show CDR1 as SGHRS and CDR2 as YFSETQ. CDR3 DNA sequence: TGCGCCAGCAGTTCAGGGGATTCTTACAATGAGCAGTTCTTC. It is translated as CASSSGDSYNEQFF.

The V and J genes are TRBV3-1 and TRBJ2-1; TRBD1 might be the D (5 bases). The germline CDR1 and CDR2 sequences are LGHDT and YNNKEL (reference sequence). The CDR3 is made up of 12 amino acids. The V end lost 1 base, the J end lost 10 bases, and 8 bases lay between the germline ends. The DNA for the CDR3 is TGTGCCAGCAGCCAAGTAGACAGAGAGCAGTTCTTC. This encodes CASSQVDREQFF.

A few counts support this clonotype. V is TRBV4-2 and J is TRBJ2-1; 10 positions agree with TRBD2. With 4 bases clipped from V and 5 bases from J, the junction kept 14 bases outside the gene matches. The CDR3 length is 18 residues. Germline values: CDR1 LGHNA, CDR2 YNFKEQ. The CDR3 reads CASSLEPIIAGGDNEQFF. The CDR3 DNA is TGTGCCAGCAGCCTCGAACCGATAATAGCGGGGGGTGACAATGAGCAGTTCTTC.

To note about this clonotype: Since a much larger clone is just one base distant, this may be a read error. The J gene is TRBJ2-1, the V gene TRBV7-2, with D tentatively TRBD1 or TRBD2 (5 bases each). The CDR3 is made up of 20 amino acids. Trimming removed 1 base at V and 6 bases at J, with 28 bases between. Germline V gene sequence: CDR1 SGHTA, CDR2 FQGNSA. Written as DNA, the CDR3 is TGTGCCAGCAGCTTAGGGGGGAACAGGAGTGGTCCTTCTAAGAGCAATGAGCAGTTCTTC. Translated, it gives CASSLGGNRSGPSKSNEQFF.

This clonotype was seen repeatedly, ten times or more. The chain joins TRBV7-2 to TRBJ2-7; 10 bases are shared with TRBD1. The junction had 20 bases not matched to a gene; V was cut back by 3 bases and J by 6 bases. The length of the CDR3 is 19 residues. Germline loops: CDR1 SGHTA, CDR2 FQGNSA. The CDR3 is CASSFRATFTGTGAVEQYF. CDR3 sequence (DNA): TGTGCCAGCAGCTTTAGGGCAACCTTCACCGGGACAGGGGCCGTCGAGCAGTACTTC.

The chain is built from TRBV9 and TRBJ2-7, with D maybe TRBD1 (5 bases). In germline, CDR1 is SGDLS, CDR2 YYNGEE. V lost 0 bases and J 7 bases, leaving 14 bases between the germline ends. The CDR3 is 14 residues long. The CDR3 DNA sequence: TGTGCCAGCAGCGTAGGGGGCCCGGGTCGGGAGCAGTACTTC. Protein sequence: CASSVGGPGREQYF.